Listed here is a single T cell receptor beta chain. The data belong to a study of blood T cell repertoires in COVID-19. V gave up 6 bases and J gave up 8 bases, with 19 bases separating them. This CDR3 has 15 residues. In germline, CDR1 is MDHEN, CDR2 SYDVKM. Sequencing used immunoSEQ multiplex PCR; TCRdb keeps in-frame clones, though not all of them. Of about 75,000 clones in the sample, approximately 90% are singletons; the top ten hold about 20%. The sample taken for sequencing was peripheral blood. The clonotype was recovered from a human donor in a cohort sampled during active COVID-19. This sequence joins TRBV28 and TRBJ1-4; D possibly corresponds to TRBD1 (5 bases). CDR3 nucleotides: TGTGCCAGCAGCTTTACGGGGGGTATGAAAGAAAAACTGTTTTTT. Its protein product is CASSFTGGMKEKLFF.